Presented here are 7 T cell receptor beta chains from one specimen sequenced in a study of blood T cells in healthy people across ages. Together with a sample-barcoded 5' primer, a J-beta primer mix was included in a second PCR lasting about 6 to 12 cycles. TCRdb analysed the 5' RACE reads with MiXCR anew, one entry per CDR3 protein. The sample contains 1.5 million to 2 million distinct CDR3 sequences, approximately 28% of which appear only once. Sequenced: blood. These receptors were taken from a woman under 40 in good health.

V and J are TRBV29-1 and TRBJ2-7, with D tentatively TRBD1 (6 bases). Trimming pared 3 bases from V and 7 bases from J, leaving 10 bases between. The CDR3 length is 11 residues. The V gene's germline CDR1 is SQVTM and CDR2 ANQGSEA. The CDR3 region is CSVDRGNEQYF. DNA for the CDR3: TGCAGCGTTGACAGGGGAAATGAGCAGTACTTC.

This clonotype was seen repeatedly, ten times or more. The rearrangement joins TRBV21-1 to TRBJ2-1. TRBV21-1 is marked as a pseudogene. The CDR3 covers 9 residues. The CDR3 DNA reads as TGTGCCGGACACAATGAGCAGTTCTTC. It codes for CAGHNEQFF.

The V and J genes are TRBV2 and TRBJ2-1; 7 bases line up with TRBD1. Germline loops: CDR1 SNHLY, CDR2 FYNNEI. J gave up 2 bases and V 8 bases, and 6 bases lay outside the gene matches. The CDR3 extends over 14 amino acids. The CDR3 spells CASLRTGTYNEQFF. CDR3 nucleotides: TGTGCCAGCTTGCGGACAGGAACCTACAATGAGCAGTTCTTC.

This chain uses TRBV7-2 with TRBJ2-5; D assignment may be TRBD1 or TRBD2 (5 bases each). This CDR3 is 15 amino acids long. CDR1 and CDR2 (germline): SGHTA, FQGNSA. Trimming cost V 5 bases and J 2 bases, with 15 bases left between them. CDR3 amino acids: CASSDRDLGQETQYF. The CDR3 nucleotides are TGTGCCAGCAGCGATCGGGACCTAGGGCAAGAGACCCAGTACTTC.

CDR3 coding DNA: TGTGCCAGCAGTCCGGACAGGGGCCAAGGGAACACTGAAGCTTTCTTT. This translates into CASSPDRGQGNTEAFF. The gene calls are TRBV6-1 and TRBJ1-1, with 9 bases fitting TRBD1. V was clipped by 5 bases and J by 1 base; unmatched bases: 8. CDR3 length: 16 amino acids. Germline V gene sequence: CDR1 MNHNS, CDR2 SASEGT.

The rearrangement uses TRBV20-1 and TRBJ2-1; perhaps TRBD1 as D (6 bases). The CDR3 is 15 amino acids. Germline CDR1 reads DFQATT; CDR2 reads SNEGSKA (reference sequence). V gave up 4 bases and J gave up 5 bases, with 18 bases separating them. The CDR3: CSANPGTWRHNEQFF. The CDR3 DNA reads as TGCAGTGCTAACCCCGGGACATGGAGGCACAATGAGCAGTTCTTC.

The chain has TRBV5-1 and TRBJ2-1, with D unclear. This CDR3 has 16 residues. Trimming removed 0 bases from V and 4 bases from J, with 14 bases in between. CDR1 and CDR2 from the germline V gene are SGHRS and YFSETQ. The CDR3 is CASSLALRTPYNEQFF. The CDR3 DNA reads TGCGCCAGCAGCTTGGCCCTCAGGACCCCTTACAATGAGCAGTTCTTC.